This T cell receptor (beta chain) was identified during a study of glioma-infiltrating T cells after dendritic cell vaccination. Study-level background: Autologous tumor lysate-pulsed dendritic cell vaccination was given between the early 2000s and the early 2010s.

Study-wide results and limits: TCR clonality showed no direct relationship with survival.

Amplification used 60 V beta primers and 13 J beta primers. Libraries were prepared by immunoSEQ multiplex PCR; TCRdb keeps only in-frame clonotypes and omits some of them. This table holds tens of thousands of clones, around 86% found once. Points on this clone: Its antigen is not known.

Here the sequenced sample was blood, taken before dendritic cell vaccination. The source is a human donor with glioblastoma.

CDR3: CASSSLTGYYGYTF. CDR3 sequence (DNA): TGTGCCAGCAGCTCCCTGACAGGTTACTATGGCTACACCTTC. V is TRBV5-6 and J is TRBJ1-2; TRBD1 might be the D (6 bases). The length of the CDR3 is 14 residues. Per germline, CDR1 SGHDT and CDR2 YYEEEE. Trimming took 3 bases from V and 3 from J, leaving 12 bases between them. Drawing the rest from reference TRBV5-6 and TRBJ1-2, the complete variable domain is DAGVTQSPTHLIKTRGQQVTLRCSPKSGHDTVSWYQQALGQGPQFIFQYYEEEERQRGNFPDRFSGHQFPNYSSELNVNALLLGDSALYLCASSSLTGYYGYTFGSGTRLTVV.